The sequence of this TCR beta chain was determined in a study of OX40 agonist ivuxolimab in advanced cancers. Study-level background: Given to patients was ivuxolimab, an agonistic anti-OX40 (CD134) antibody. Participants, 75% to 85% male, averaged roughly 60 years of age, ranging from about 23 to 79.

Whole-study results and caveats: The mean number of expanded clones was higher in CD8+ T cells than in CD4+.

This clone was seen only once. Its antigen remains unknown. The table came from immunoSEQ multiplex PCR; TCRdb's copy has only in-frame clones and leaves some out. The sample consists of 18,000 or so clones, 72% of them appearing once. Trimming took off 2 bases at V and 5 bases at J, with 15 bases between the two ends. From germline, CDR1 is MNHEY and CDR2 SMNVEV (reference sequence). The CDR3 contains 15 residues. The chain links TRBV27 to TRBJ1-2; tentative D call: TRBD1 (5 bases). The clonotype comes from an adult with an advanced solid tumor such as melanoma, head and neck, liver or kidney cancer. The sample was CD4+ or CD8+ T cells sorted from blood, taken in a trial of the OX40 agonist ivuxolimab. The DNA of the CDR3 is TGTGCCAGCAGTTTAAATGGGAGGGGCATATATGGCTACACCTTC. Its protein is CASSLNGRGIYGYTF.